This entry lists 19 T cell receptor beta chains sequenced from one sample in a study of siplizumab effects on memory and regulatory T cells (dated by TCRdb to about 2019). The method was the immunoSEQ multiplex PCR assay. The source is immuneACCESS, and TCRdb retained only in-frame sequences with V and J called. Part of the clones is not carried over; for the studies checked, unresolved V genes explain less than half of this, and the remainder is unexplained. Within this sample are approximately 12,000 clones, with approximately 45% of them counted one time only. Around 35% of the sample belongs to the ten largest clones. Their antigens remain unidentified. Mixed lymphocyte reaction cells were cocultured at 37°C for approximately 6 days. The sequenced material came from CFSE-low (dividing) CD8+ T cells sorted from an allogeneic mixed lymphocyte reaction. The receptor set was obtained from a human donor in good health; the cells came from an allogeneic mixed lymphocyte reaction. Some clones in this sample may be carry-over from other donors' samples.

The chain carries TRBV7-6 and TRBJ2-1; 9 positions agree with TRBD2. The CDR3 is made up of 15 amino acids. Germline V gives CDR1 SGHVS, CDR2 FNYEAQ. V shed 2 bases, J shed 2 bases, and the junction held 1 base outside the gene matches. CDR3 sequence: CASSLLAGTYNEQFF. The CDR3 DNA reads TGTGCCAGCAGCTTACTAGCGGGAACCTACAATGAGCAGTTCTTC. Combining the CDR3 with reference TRBV7-6 and TRBJ2-1 gives the whole variable domain GAGVSQSPRYKVTKRGQDVALRCDPISGHVSLYWYRQALGQGPEFLTYFNYEAQQDKSGLPNDRFSAERPEGSISTLTIQRTEQRDSAMYRCASSLLAGTYNEQFFGPGTRLTVL.

V and J are TRBV7-9 and TRBJ2-7; D not certain. V shed 8 bases and J shed 2 bases, with 13 bases lying between them. Germline-derived CDR1 and CDR2 are SEHNR and FQNEAQ (reference sequence). This CDR3 spans 13 amino acids. The CDR3 nucleotides are TGTGCCAGCGGATCGGACGGCCCCTACGAGCAGTACTTC. The encoded protein is CASGSDGPYEQYF. The full variable domain, rest sourced from reference TRBV7-9 and TRBJ2-7, is DTGVSQNPRHKITKRGQNVTFRCDPISEHNRLYWYRQTLGQGPEFLTYFQNEAQLEKSRLLSDRFSAERPKGSFSTLEIQRTEQGDSAMYLCASGSDGPYEQYFGPGTRLTVT.

The chain links TRBV4-2 to TRBJ2-7; 7 bases match TRBD2. CDR1 is LGHNA, CDR2 YNFKEQ, per germline. This CDR3 spans 14 amino acids. J gave up 1 base and V 4 bases, and 4 bases lay outside the gene matches. CDR3 DNA sequence: TGTGCCAGCAGCCCGCGGGGAGGGTCCTACGAGCAGTACTTC. Its translation: CASSPRGGSYEQYF.

The chain couples TRBV7-9 to TRBJ2-1; D perhaps matches TRBD2 (7 bases). This CDR3 has 16 residues. With 5 bases removed from V and 4 bases from J, the gap between germline ends came to 18 bases. CDR1 is SEHNR, CDR2 FQNEAQ, per germline (reference sequence). The CDR3 region is CASSPRSGGGYNEQFF. The DNA for the CDR3 is TGTGCCAGCAGCCCCCGGTCGGGGGGCGGGTACAATGAGCAGTTCTTC.

The chain combines TRBV14 with TRBJ2-1; D remains unclear. CDR3 length: 14 amino acids. With 4 bases removed from V and 10 bases from J, the gap between germline ends came to 17 bases. Germline V gives CDR1 SGHDN, CDR2 FVKESK. CDR3 in amino acids: CASSPNAFFVEQFF. The CDR3 DNA is TGTGCCAGCAGCCCAAACGCCTTTTTCGTCGAGCAGTTCTTC.

This clone came up a few times. The chain joins TRBV9 to TRBJ1-1; D is possibly TRBD1 (6 bases). The CDR3 is made up of 13 amino acids. Germline CDR1 is SGDLS and CDR2 is YYNGEE. V was trimmed by 3 bases and J by 4 bases, leaving 10 bases between them. CDR3 nucleotides: TGTGCCAGCAGCGAGGGGGGAGGCACTGAAGCTTTCTTT. Its protein is CASSEGGGTEAFF.

This clone is medium-sized within its sample. The chain recombines TRBV9 with TRBJ2-7, with 8 bases lining up with TRBD2. Germline-derived CDR1 and CDR2 are SGDLS and YYNGEE. The trim removed 2 bases at V and 0 bases at J, leaving 4 bases unmatched. This CDR3 is 15 amino acids long. This CDR3 reads CASSVSGASSYEQYF. CDR3 nucleotides: TGTGCCAGCAGCGTTAGCGGGGCAAGCTCCTACGAGCAGTACTTC.

Comments on this clone: At one end the junction does not follow the germline gene, possibly because of a read error. The chain combines TRBV7-9 with TRBJ1-1; tentative D call: TRBD1 (5 bases). Germline V gene lookup returns CDR1 SEHNR and CDR2 FQNEAQ (reference sequence). The CDR3 has 13 amino acids. The CDR3 reads CASSWGTNTEAFF. CDR3 sequence (DNA): TGTGCTAGCAGCTGGGGGACGAACACTGAAGCTTTCTTT.

The gene calls are TRBV19 and TRBJ2-1; TRBD1 aligns across 7 bases. Per germline, CDR1 LNHDA and CDR2 SQIVND (reference sequence). This CDR3 has 13 residues. The V and J ends lost 9 bases and 3 bases, in that order; junction bases with no gene match: 5. The CDR3 DNA follows: TGTGCCAGCGGGGACAGTGTCTACAATGAGCAGTTCTTC. Protein sequence: CASGDSVYNEQFF.

The chain uses TRBV6-6 and TRBJ2-7; 9 bases map to TRBD2. CDR3 size: 15 residues. Germline V lookup: CDR1 MNHNY, CDR2 SVGAGI (reference sequence). Losses at the gene ends were 4 bases for V and 2 bases for J; bases not matched to a gene: 6. This CDR3 reads CASSFYSGGAYEQYF. The CDR3 bases are TGTGCCAGCAGTTTCTATAGCGGGGGTGCCTACGAGCAGTACTTC.

The chain carries TRBV2 and TRBJ2-3; possible D gene TRBD2, 5 bases. The germline V gene has CDR1 SNHLY and CDR2 FYNNEI. V was cut by 3 bases and J by 0 bases, with 16 bases left in between. CDR3 length: 17 residues. This chain's CDR3 is CASSDFTGRTSTDTQYF. As DNA, the CDR3 is TGTGCCAGCAGTGATTTTACCGGACGGACTAGCACAGATACGCAGTATTTT.

This clone was seen more than once but under ten times. This chain uses TRBV6-6 with TRBJ1-6; D perhaps matches TRBD1 (5 bases). Trimming took 6 bases from V and 1 from J, leaving 7 bases between them. CDR3 length: 14 amino acids. The germline V gene has CDR1 MNHNY and CDR2 SVGAGI (reference sequence). CDR3 amino acids: CASREGSYNSPLHF. In DNA, the CDR3 is TGTGCCAGCAGAGAGGGGTCCTATAATTCACCCCTCCACTTT.

This sequence joins TRBV5-5 and TRBJ2-7; 9 bases align to TRBD1. Germline loops: CDR1 SGHKS, CDR2 YYEKEE (reference sequence). V shed 7 bases and J 1 base; nucleotides not matched to a gene: 3. The CDR3 consists of 13 residues. The CDR3 here is CASLGQGSYEQYF. CDR3 in DNA: TGTGCCAGCTTGGGACAGGGATCCTACGAGCAGTACTTC.

This clone was seen a handful of times. The gene calls are TRBV5-3 and TRBJ2-5, with TRBD2 identical over 8 bases. Being an ORF, TRBV5-3 has a function that is uncertain. The CDR3 is made up of 17 amino acids. Losses at the gene ends were 2 bases for V and 9 bases for J; bases not matched to a gene: 18. CDR3 DNA sequence: TGTGCCAGAAGCTTCTCCGGTAGCGGGACGTACCTATCTCCCCAGTACTTC. As protein: CARSFSGSGTYLSPQYF.

The chain has TRBV4-1 and TRBJ2-7; no clear D. Germline values: CDR1 MGHRA, CDR2 YSYEKL. The CDR3 runs 12 residues. The V end lost 4 bases, the J end lost 4 bases, and 8 bases lay between the germline ends. The CDR3 DNA reads TGCGCCAGCAGCCCATCCGGGTACGAGCAGTACTTC. Translated: CASSPSGYEQYF.

The rearrangement links TRBV29-1 to TRBJ1-2; D may be TRBD1 (5 bases). V dropped 4 bases and J dropped 5 bases, with 26 bases sitting between them. The CDR3 runs to 17 residues. Germline loops: CDR1 SQVTM, CDR2 ANQGSEA. The CDR3 spells CSVGGPGLGQGTYGYTF. CDR3 DNA sequence: TGCAGCGTTGGGGGCCCCGGACTTGGGCAGGGAACGTATGGCTACACCTTC.

This chain links TRBV23-1 with TRBJ1-5; 9 bases agree with TRBD1. TRBV23-1 is identified as an open reading frame with a role that is uncertain. V was pared by 6 bases and J by 4 bases, with 13 bases of the junction left unmatched. The CDR3 is 17 residues long. CDR3 residues: CASRQRQGVSKNQPQHF. The CDR3 nucleotides are TGCGCCAGCAGACAAAGACAGGGGGTTTCGAAAAATCAGCCCCAGCATTTT.

This chain connects TRBV27 to TRBJ1-2; TRBD1 might be the D (6 bases). The CDR3 length is 14 residues. V dropped 7 bases and J dropped 8 bases, with 20 bases sitting between them. Germline V gene sequence: CDR1 MNHEY, CDR2 SMNVEV (reference sequence). The CDR3, as DNA: TGTGCCAGCACCCCCGGCGGGGGCGCCCAGGGCTACACCTTC. This translates into CASTPGGGAQGYTF.

The rearrangement uses TRBV19 and TRBJ1-1; weak D call: TRBD1 (5 bases). The CDR3 extends over 13 amino acids. Germline V lookup: CDR1 LNHDA, CDR2 SQIVND (reference sequence). Trimming removed 7 bases from V and 2 bases from J, with 11 bases in between. CDR3 in amino acids: CASITGGNTEAFF. The CDR3 DNA reads TGTGCCAGTATAACGGGGGGTAACACTGAAGCTTTCTTT.